This entry lists 26 T cell receptor beta chains sequenced from one sample in a study of blood T cell repertoires in COVID-19. Measured with immunoSEQ multiplex PCR; TCRdb has only the in-frame clones, and not every one. Among 150,000 to 200,000 clones listed, roughly 80% were seen once. The sequenced material came from peripheral blood. The receptor set was obtained from a middle-aged woman with COVID-19, enrolled during active disease.

The chain couples TRBV5-8 to TRBJ2-1, with TRBD1 as a possible D gene (5 bases). The CDR3 has 15 amino acids. The V end lost 0 bases, the J end lost 0 bases, and 7 bases lay between the germline ends. Germline V gene sequence: CDR1 SGHTS, CDR2 YDEGEE. CDR3 residues: CASSLEDTSYNEQFF. CDR3 sequence (DNA): TGTGCCAGCAGCTTGGAGGACACCTCCTACAATGAGCAGTTCTTC.

The chain carries TRBV12-3 or TRBV12-4 and TRBJ1-2; 7 nucleotides agree with TRBD1. J gave up 8 bases and V 5 bases, and 8 bases lay outside the gene matches. The CDR3 runs to 13 residues. CDR3 sequence: CASSTRQGLGYTF. CDR3 sequence (DNA): TGTGCCAGCAGTACGCGACAGGGCTTAGGCTACACCTTC.

Written as DNA, the CDR3 is TGTGCCAGCAGTCACGGGGACTCTGGAAACACCATATATTTT. Residues: CASSHGDSGNTIYF. The chain employs TRBV7-8 and TRBJ1-3; D uncertain. The CDR3 runs to 14 residues. Trimming stripped 6 bases from V and 0 bases from J, with 9 bases between. Germline loops: CDR1 SGHVS, CDR2 FQNEAQ.

In this sample, this clone turned up a few times. This sequence joins TRBV4-2 and TRBJ1-4; 7 bases match TRBD1. This CDR3 is 15 amino acids long. The germline CDR1 and CDR2 sequences are LGHNA and YNFKEQ. Trimming removed 5 bases from V and 4 bases from J; junction bases left unmatched: 7. The CDR3, as DNA: TGTGCCAGCAGCGGAGACGGGACAGATAATGAAAAACTGTTTTTT. Translation: CASSGDGTDNEKLFF.

The chain has TRBV6-5 and TRBJ1-4; tentatively, D is TRBD1 (5 bases). The germline CDR1 and CDR2 sequences are MNHEY and SVGAGI. The CDR3 is made up of 15 amino acids. The V end was cut by 10 bases, the J end by 0 bases, with 15 bases between. This chain's CDR3 is CATRSTGATNEKLFF. The CDR3 bases are TGTGCCACCAGGAGTACGGGGGCAACTAATGAAAAACTGTTTTTT.

This clone was recorded a few times. Distinct nucleotide sequences in the sample also encode this CDR3. This chain connects TRBV20-1 to TRBJ1-1, with a tentative D call TRBD1 (5 bases). V lost 6 bases and J lost 6, with 11 bases in between. Germline-derived CDR1 and CDR2 are DFQATT and SNEGSKA (reference sequence). This CDR3 contains 11 residues. The CDR3 protein is CSARRGAEAFF. CDR3 in DNA: TGCAGTGCCCGAAGGGGTGCTGAAGCTTTCTTT.

The J gene is TRBJ1-2, the V gene TRBV24-1; 8 bases fit TRBD1. CDR1 is KGHDR and CDR2 is SFDVKD in the germline V gene. Unmatched junction bases numbered 2, after V lost 4 bases and J lost 5 bases. The CDR3 sequence is 13 residues long. The CDR3 DNA reads as TGTGCCACCAGTGAACAGGGGGAGTATGGCTACACCTTC. This translates into CATSEQGEYGYTF.

The chain is built from TRBV5-6 and TRBJ2-3; 11 positions agree with TRBD2. The length of the CDR3 is 17 residues. Germline CDR1 and CDR2: SGHDT and YYEEEE. V lost 3 bases to trimming and J lost 7 bases; unmatched junction nucleotides: 13. The CDR3 DNA follows: TGTGCCAGCAGCTCGACACCCGTGACTAGCGGGGCAAATACGCAGTATTTT. Its translation is CASSSTPVTSGANTQYF.

This rearrangement joins TRBV27 to TRBJ1-5; TRBD1 might be the D (5 bases). This CDR3 is built from 17 residues. Deletions cut 3 bases from V and 0 bases from J, with 15 bases between. Germline values: CDR1 MNHEY, CDR2 SMNVEV (reference sequence). The CDR3 sequence: CASSFTGPLYSNQPQHF. The CDR3 nucleotides read TGTGCCAGCAGTTTTACAGGCCCCCTATATAGCAATCAGCCCCAGCATTTT.

A few counts support this clone. The chain uses TRBV27 and TRBJ1-2; perhaps TRBD1 as D (5 bases). This CDR3 contains 17 residues. V lost 8 bases, J lost 0 bases, and 22 bases lay in between. CDR1 is MNHEY and CDR2 is SMNVEV in the germline V gene (reference sequence). CDR3 nucleotide sequence: TGTGCCAGCCGCCTGGTAGGAACAGGCCAAGCTAACTATGGCTACACCTTC. Translation gives CASRLVGTGQANYGYTF.

This clone has just one count. The V and J genes are TRBV30 and TRBJ1-2, with a weak D call TRBD1 (5 bases). CDR3 size: 13 residues. V was trimmed by 0 bases and J by 7 bases, leaving 12 bases between them. Germline V gene sequence: CDR1 GTSNPN, CDR2 SVGIG (reference sequence). The CDR3 is CAWSVLGGLGYTF. CDR3 bases: TGTGCCTGGAGTGTATTGGGGGGTCTTGGCTACACCTTC.

This clone was seen a single time. The genes are TRBV5-1 and TRBJ2-1, with a tentative D call TRBD2 (6 bases). The length of the CDR3 is 15 residues. Trimming shortened V by 2 bases and J by 7 bases, and 16 bases separated the two germline ends. CDR1 is SGHRS and CDR2 is YFSETQ in the germline V gene. CDR3: CASSFGPLATNEQFF. In nucleotides, the CDR3 is TGCGCCAGCAGCTTCGGGCCCCTAGCGACGAATGAGCAGTTCTTC.

For the CDR3, the DNA is TGCAGCGCCCTGGACAGGAACTATGGCTACACCTTC. Its translation: CSALDRNYGYTF. The chain has TRBV29-1 and TRBJ1-2, with 7 bases lining up with TRBD1. Germline V gene lookup returns CDR1 SQVTM and CDR2 ANQGSEA. This CDR3 contains 12 residues. V shed 7 bases and J 2 bases; nucleotides not matched to a gene: 4.

This clone appeared a single time. The CDR3 DNA reads TGTGCCAGCAGTGACCGACAGGGTCTTGACAATCAGCCCCAGCATTTT. Residues: CASSDRQGLDNQPQHF. The V call is TRBV6-1, the J call TRBJ1-5, with 7 bases aligning to TRBD1. Per the germline V gene, CDR1 is MNHNS and CDR2 is SASEGT. V shed 3 bases and J 3 bases; nucleotides not matched to a gene: 8. The CDR3 is 16 residues long.

The rearrangement uses TRBV5-4 and TRBJ2-4; maybe TRBD1 (5 bases). The length of the CDR3 is 15 residues. The V end was cut by 5 bases, the J end by 1 base, with 13 bases between. Germline V lookup: CDR1 SGHNT, CDR2 YYREEE (reference sequence). The CDR3 here is CASRRDRDAKNIQYF. The CDR3 region has the DNA TGTGCCAGCAGGCGTGACAGAGACGCCAAAAACATTCAGTACTTC.

CDR3 sequence (DNA): TGCAGCGTTGAGGGCAGGGTGAGTGCTGGCTACACCTTC. This encodes CSVEGRVSAGYTF. V is TRBV29-1 and J is TRBJ1-2; a possible D gene is TRBD1 (5 bases). V was trimmed by 3 bases and J by 7 bases, leaving 15 bases between them. Germline V CDR1 and CDR2: SQVTM, ANQGSEA. This CDR3 spans 13 amino acids.

This sequence joins TRBV5-4 and TRBJ2-1; no reliable D call. The CDR3 has 15 amino acids. Germline V gene sequence: CDR1 SGHNT, CDR2 YYREEE (reference sequence). Trimming cost V 0 bases and J 9 bases, with 16 bases left between them. DNA for the CDR3: TGTGCCAGCAGCTTGGGAGGAATTCTGTATCTTGAGCAGTTCTTC. Translated: CASSLGGILYLEQFF.

In its sample, this clone was seen many times. V and J are TRBV7-8 and TRBJ2-7, with D perhaps TRBD2 (7 bases). The germline gives CDR1 SGHVS, CDR2 FQNEAQ. V was trimmed by 5 bases and J by 4 bases, leaving 12 bases between them. The CDR3 runs 13 residues. The CDR3, as DNA: TGTGCCAGCAGCAGCGGGACACTGTACGAGCAGTACTTC. Translating gives CASSSGTLYEQYF.

This sequence joins TRBV24-1 and TRBJ2-7; 12 nucleotides line up with TRBD2. The CDR3 totals 17 residues. CDR1 and CDR2 from the germline V gene are KGHDR and SFDVKD. V was pared by 2 bases and J by 2 bases, with 6 bases of the junction left unmatched. CDR3 in amino acids: CATSDCLLAGGTYEQYF. CDR3 nucleotide sequence: TGTGCCACCAGTGATTGTTTACTAGCGGGGGGAACCTACGAGCAGTACTTC.

V is TRBV3-1 (or the pseudogene TRBV3-2) and J is TRBJ2-1; no clear D. The germline gives CDR1 LGHDT, CDR2 YNNKEL (reference sequence). There are 13 residues in the CDR3. Trimming shortened V by 3 bases and J by 5 bases, and 8 bases separated the two germline ends. CDR3 in amino acids: CASSHNENNEQFF. The DNA of the CDR3 is TGTGCCAGCAGCCACAACGAGAACAATGAGCAGTTCTTC.

Details on this clone: Mismatch with germline at one junction end may stem from a read error. The chain joins TRBV7-7 to TRBJ2-3; D might be TRBD2 (6 bases). CDR1 and CDR2 from the germline V gene are SSHAT and FNYEAQ (reference sequence). CDR3 length: 15 residues. The CDR3 bases are TGTGCTAGCAGCTTATTGGGACTGGCCCTGGATACGCAGTATTTT. Residues: CASSLLGLALDTQYF.

V usage is TRBV27 and J usage is TRBJ2-1, with D possibly matching TRBD2 (6 bases). V shed 2 bases and J shed 3 bases, with 8 bases lying between them. Germline values: CDR1 MNHEY, CDR2 SMNVEV (reference sequence). The CDR3 has 14 amino acids. In DNA form, the CDR3 reads TGTGCCAGCAGTTTAAGGGACTTCTACAATGAGCAGTTCTTC. Its translation: CASSLRDFYNEQFF.

This clone was counted once. The V call is TRBV29-1, the J call TRBJ1-4, with TRBD1 matching over 8 bases. Looked up from germline, CDR1 is SQVTM and CDR2 is ANQGSEA. V shed 7 bases and J 8 bases; nucleotides not matched to a gene: 9. The CDR3 extends over 13 amino acids. The CDR3 DNA reads as TGCAGCGCTAGGACAGGGATGGCAGAAAAACTGTTTTTT. Residues: CSARTGMAEKLFF.

This chain links TRBV30 with TRBJ2-2, with 7 bases identical to TRBD2. Trimming took 0 bases from V and 0 from J; bases not matched to a gene: 13. CDR1 is GTSNPN, CDR2 SVGIG, per germline (reference sequence). The CDR3 has 19 amino acids. The DNA of the CDR3 is TGTGCCTGGAGTGTCTCTCGGGCTAGCGGTTGGACGAACACCGGGGAGCTGTTTTTT. The encoded protein is CAWSVSRASGWTNTGELFF.

V and J are TRBV15 and TRBJ2-5; 8 bases match TRBD2. V lost 5 bases and J lost 1; bases outside the gene matches: 3. Germline V CDR1 and CDR2: LNHNV, YYDKDF (reference sequence). The CDR3 loop spans 14 amino acids. This CDR3 is CATSFGGAQETQYF. The CDR3 DNA reads as TGTGCCACCAGCTTCGGGGGGGCCCAAGAGACCCAGTACTTC.

This sequence joins TRBV28 and TRBJ1-2; 9 positions match TRBD1. V was clipped by 3 bases and J by 8 bases; unmatched bases: 13. This CDR3 region has 16 residues. CDR1 and CDR2 (germline): MDHEN, SYDVKM. The CDR3 spells CASSLGQGDVKKGYTF. The CDR3 region has the DNA TGTGCCAGCAGTTTGGGACAGGGCGACGTAAAAAAGGGCTACACCTTC.